The 26 T cell receptor beta chains in this list originate from one sample, sequenced in a study of shared clonotypes between healthy human individuals. TCRdb keeps only in-frame clones here, not all; method: immunoSEQ multiplex PCR. The data show roughly 1 million clones, under 80% seen once. Sequenced input: memory CD4+ T cells sorted from blood. Subset defined: CD45RA-negative fraction. The receptors were sampled from a man in his late teens or twenties in good health.

The V gene is TRBV18, the J gene TRBJ2-3, with TRBD2 matching over 9 bases. The length of the CDR3 is 16 residues. V shed 3 bases, J shed 10 bases, and the junction held 14 bases outside the gene matches. Germline values: CDR1 KGHSH, CDR2 LQKENI. The CDR3, as DNA: TGTGCCAGCTCACCTGTCCAGCGGGGGGCGACCAACGCGCAGTATTTT. Translated, it gives CASSPVQRGATNAQYF.

V usage is TRBV10-3 and J usage is TRBJ2-2, with TRBD1 matching over 9 bases. V was pared by 10 bases and J by 7 bases, with 10 bases of the junction left unmatched. Germline assignment: CDR1 ENHRY and CDR2 SYGVKD. The CDR3 spans 14 residues. In DNA, the CDR3 is TGTGCCACCCGGGACAGGGATAGTGGCGGGGAGCTGTTTTTT. It specifies CATRDRDSGGELFF.

The chain carries TRBV4-1 and TRBJ2-1; D is possibly TRBD1 (6 bases). V lost 2 bases and J 3 bases, leaving 14 bases between the germline ends. The V gene's germline CDR1 is MGHRA and CDR2 YSYEKL. This CDR3 is 16 amino acids long. The CDR3 sequence: CASSQQNRVVYNEQFF. CDR3 DNA: TGCGCCAGCAGCCAACAAAACAGGGTGGTCTACAATGAGCAGTTCTTC.

The chain joins TRBV5-4 to TRBJ2-2, with 8 bases that match TRBD1. Per the germline V gene, CDR1 is SGHNT and CDR2 is YYREEE (reference sequence). The CDR3 is 15 amino acids. J gave up 0 bases and V 4 bases, and 2 bases lay outside the gene matches. In nucleotides, the CDR3 is TGTGCCAGCAGCCAGGGGGCGGCGAACACCGGGGAGCTGTTTTTT. As protein: CASSQGAANTGELFF.

The J gene is TRBJ1-5, the V gene TRBV28; TRBD1 aligns across 7 bases. V lost 5 bases and J lost 3; bases outside the gene matches: 13. In germline, CDR1 is MDHEN, CDR2 SYDVKM. The CDR3 is 17 amino acids. The CDR3 DNA reads TGTGCCAGCAGTCCCTCGGGTCAGGGGGTGGTCAATCAGCCCCAGCATTTT. It codes for CASSPSGQGVVNQPQHF.

The gene calls are TRBV12-5 and TRBJ1-1; D uncertain. V lost 3 bases and J 0 bases, leaving 5 bases between the germline ends. CDR3 length: 13 amino acids. The V gene's germline CDR1 is LGHNT and CDR2 FRNRAP. DNA for the CDR3: TGTGCTAGTGGTTTCGATATGAACACTGAAGCTTTCTTT. Its protein is CASGFDMNTEAFF.

This clone has only one observation. Additional DNA sequences in this sample encode the identical CDR3. DNA of the CDR3: TGTGCCAGCAGCTTAGGGGGAAACACTGAAGCTTTCTTT. Translation: CASSLGGNTEAFF. The chain has TRBV5-6 and TRBJ1-1, with a possible D match to TRBD1 (6 bases). V was clipped by 2 bases and J by 2 bases, with 7 bases between them. Germline V CDR1 and CDR2: SGHDT, YYEEEE. The CDR3 is 13 amino acids. Looking up the rest from reference TRBV5-6 and TRBJ1-1 gives the full variable domain: DAGVTQSPTHLIKTRGQQVTLRCSPKSGHDTVSWYQQALGQGPQFIFQYYEEEERQRGNFPDRFSGHQFPNYSSELNVNALLLGDSALYLCASSLGGNTEAFFGQGTRLTVV.

The J gene is TRBJ1-1, the V gene TRBV11-2; D remains ambiguous. CDR3 size: 13 residues. Trimming removed 2 bases from V and 5 bases from J, with 9 bases in between. Germline-derived CDR1 and CDR2 are SGHAT and FQNNGV. The CDR3 bases are TGTGCCAGCAGCTTATTCCCAAGAACTGAAGCTTTCTTT. The encoded protein is CASSLFPRTEAFF. Full variable domain (rest looked up from reference TRBV11-2 and TRBJ1-1): EAGVAQSPRYKIIEKRQSVAFWCNPISGHATLYWYQQILGQGPKLLIQFQNNGVVDDSQLPKDRFSAERLKGVDSTLKIQPAKLEDSAVYLCASSLFPRTEAFFGQGTRLTVV.

The chain has TRBV2 and TRBJ1-2; 10 positions agree with TRBD1. The ends lost 0 bases at V and 8 bases at J; junction bases unmatched: 3. Germline CDR1 and CDR2: SNHLY and FYNNEI. The CDR3 totals 14 residues. CDR3 in DNA: TGTGCCAGCAGTGAAGCTCGGACAGGGGGAGGCTACACCTTC. As protein: CASSEARTGGGYTF.

This clone appeared a single time. This may arise from a read error, as a much more abundant clone is one base away. The sample holds other DNA sequences that translate to the same CDR3. The chain couples TRBV5-1 to TRBJ2-3, with D perhaps TRBD2 (7 bases). The length of the CDR3 is 14 residues. Germline-derived CDR1 and CDR2 are SGHRS and YFSETQ. V lost 8 bases, J lost 3 bases, and 16 bases lay in between. The DNA of the CDR3 is TGCGCCAGTAACTTACAGGGAGGGACAGATACGCAGTATTTT. Protein product: CASNLQGGTDTQYF.

V gene TRBV28 combines with J gene TRBJ1-3; possible D gene TRBD1, 6 bases. V was cut by 7 bases and J by 1 base, with 11 bases left in between. Germline loops: CDR1 MDHEN, CDR2 SYDVKM. The CDR3 loop spans 14 amino acids. Here the CDR3 DNA reads TGTGCCAGCAAGAATACAGGGTCTGGAAACACCATATATTTT. Translation gives CASKNTGSGNTIYF.

This clone was recorded only once. The chain combines TRBV7-9 with TRBJ1-5, with 10 bases aligning to TRBD1. Germline assignment: CDR1 SEHNR and CDR2 FQNEAQ (reference sequence). The junction had 4 bases not matched to a gene; V was cut back by 4 bases and J by 4 bases. The length of the CDR3 is 15 residues. The CDR3 spells CASSSDRGQNQPQHF. Here the CDR3 DNA reads TGTGCCAGCAGCTCAGACAGGGGGCAGAATCAGCCCCAGCATTTT.

V is TRBV7-2 and J is TRBJ1-1; D call uncertain. The CDR3 has 14 amino acids. The V end lost 2 bases, the J end lost 8 bases, and 15 bases lay between the germline ends. Germline assignment: CDR1 SGHTA and CDR2 FQGNSA. Here the CDR3 DNA reads TGTGCCAGCAGCTTAATGTCAGCCCCGCTAGAAGCTTTCTTT. This encodes CASSLMSAPLEAFF.

The V call is TRBV28, the J call TRBJ1-2; weak D call: TRBD1 (5 bases). Germline CDR1 reads MDHEN; CDR2 reads SYDVKM. The CDR3 totals 16 residues. With 2 bases removed from V and 1 base from J, the gap between germline ends came to 14 bases. The DNA for the CDR3 is TGTGCCAGCAGTTTACGGGGACTTTTAAGTAACTATGGCTACACCTTC. Translated, it gives CASSLRGLLSNYGYTF.

This chain connects TRBV6-5 to TRBJ2-7, with D possibly being TRBD2 (5 bases). Germline CDR1 is MNHEY and CDR2 is SVGAGI. The V end lost 6 bases, the J end lost 3 bases, and 12 bases lay between the germline ends. This CDR3 is built from 13 residues. The CDR3 protein is CASRRGNGYEQYF. CDR3 bases: TGTGCCAGCAGAAGAGGGAATGGCTACGAGCAGTACTTC.

The genes are TRBV30 and TRBJ2-3; 8 bases are shared with TRBD1. CDR3 length: 16 amino acids. Germline CDR1 reads GTSNPN; CDR2 reads SVGIG (reference sequence). With V trimmed by 4 bases and J by 5 bases, 14 bases remained unmatched. CDR3 bases: TGTGCCTGGATCCCCTGGAGACAGGGGTTTATAGATACGCAGTATTTT. Its protein product is CAWIPWRQGFIDTQYF.

The genes are TRBV7-9 and TRBJ2-5; 8 bases fit TRBD2. J was trimmed by 1 base and V by 4 bases; bases with no gene match: 8. Germline CDR1 and CDR2: SEHNR and FQNEAQ (reference sequence). The CDR3 totals 16 residues. The CDR3 DNA reads as TGTGCCAGCAGCTCGTGGAGCGGGGGCCTCCAAGAGACCCAGTACTTC. Translating it yields CASSSWSGGLQETQYF.

This clone has just a few counts. The chain joins TRBV14 to TRBJ1-1; D unresolved. CDR1 is SGHDN and CDR2 is FVKESK in the germline V gene. Deletions cut 0 bases from V and 7 bases from J, with 9 bases between. This CDR3 is built from 13 residues. The CDR3 sequence: CASSQDGRGEAFF. As DNA, the CDR3 is TGTGCCAGCAGCCAAGATGGACGGGGTGAAGCTTTCTTT.

The J gene is TRBJ2-2, the V gene TRBV5-4; TRBD2 matches 11 bases. This CDR3 has 18 residues. V lost 0 bases and J lost 2; bases outside the gene matches: 6. Germline V CDR1 and CDR2: SGHNT, YYREEE (reference sequence). The DNA of the CDR3 is TGTGCCAGCAGCTTGGGTGGTAGCGGGAGGGCCAACACCGGGGAGCTGTTTTTT. Protein: CASSLGGSGRANTGELFF.

For this clone: Other DNA sequences in this specimen translate into the identical CDR3. This chain links TRBV28 with TRBJ2-7, with 9 bases matching TRBD1. J gave up 3 bases and V 1 base, and 1 base lay outside the gene matches. Germline lookup yields CDR1 MDHEN and CDR2 SYDVKM. This CDR3 spans 14 amino acids. The CDR3 bases are TGTGCCAGCAGTTTATCGGGACAGGGCTACGAGCAGTACTTC. Its protein is CASSLSGQGYEQYF.

This chain links TRBV10-2 with TRBJ1-5; D uncertain. The germline CDR1 and CDR2 sequences are WSHSY and SAAADI. Trimming left V 0 bases short and J 6 bases short, with 6 bases between. The CDR3 totals 13 residues. The CDR3 sequence: CASSESGSQPQHF. The CDR3 nucleotides read TGCGCCAGCAGTGAGTCAGGTAGTCAGCCCCAGCATTTT.

CDR3 coding DNA: TGTGCCAGCAGATGGACAGGGGCGGCCAATGAGCAGTTCTTC. Its protein product is CASRWTGAANEQFF. This sequence joins TRBV7-2 and TRBJ2-1; 9 bases align to TRBD1. Unmatched junction bases numbered 6, after V lost 6 bases and J lost 6 bases. Germline values: CDR1 SGHTA, CDR2 FQGNSA. The CDR3 is made up of 14 amino acids.

The CDR3 here is CATSDFLSGANVLTF. The CDR3 DNA is TGTGCCACCAGCGATTTTCTCTCTGGGGCCAACGTCCTGACTTTC. The chain employs TRBV15 and TRBJ2-6; D gene uncertain. V lost 5 bases and J lost 0, with 8 bases in between. Germline V gene lookup returns CDR1 LNHNV and CDR2 YYDKDF (reference sequence). The CDR3 runs to 15 residues.

This clone was detected only a few times. The chain recombines TRBV30 with TRBJ1-6; D ambiguous. With 4 bases removed from V and 0 bases from J, the gap between germline ends came to 10 bases. Germline assignment: CDR1 GTSNPN and CDR2 SVGIG (reference sequence). The CDR3 covers 15 residues. CDR3 nucleotide sequence: TGTGCCTGGATGGGCGGAAGCTCCTATAATTCACCCCTCCACTTT. Protein: CAWMGGSSYNSPLHF.

This clone was seen only once. Different DNA sequences within this sample yield the same CDR3. This sequence joins TRBV9 and TRBJ1-3, with a possible D match to TRBD1 (5 bases). The CDR3 totals 13 residues. V dropped 2 bases and J dropped 4 bases, with 7 bases sitting between them. The germline gives CDR1 SGDLS, CDR2 YYNGEE. The CDR3 loop reads CASSVGGGNTIYF. The CDR3 coding sequence is TGTGCCAGCAGCGTGGGGGGAGGAAACACCATATATTTT.

CDR3 residues: CASRSIRGGTEAFF. CDR3 coding DNA: TGTGCCAGCAGGTCGATCCGGGGGGGCACTGAAGCTTTCTTT. The chain links TRBV11-2 to TRBJ1-1, with D perhaps matching TRBD1 (5 bases). V was cut by 6 bases and J by 4 bases, with 15 bases left in between. CDR3 size: 14 residues. The germline gives CDR1 SGHAT, CDR2 FQNNGV.